The rows below give T cell receptor beta chains drawn from one sample of a study of blood T cell repertoires in COVID-19. Here immunoSEQ multiplex PCR was the method, and the copy in TCRdb shows in-frame clones only, minus some. Of about 240,000 clones in the sample, about four fifths were seen once. The sample was peripheral blood. The receptors stem from a man aged 50-60 years with acute or convalescent COVID-19. The CDR3 runs from the conserved cysteine through the conserved F or W. Fields, in order: CDR3 protein, J gene, V gene.

CDR3 protein: CAWNGGNHQPQHF
J gene: TRBJ1-5
V gene: TRBV30

CDR3 protein: CASSVRDTHIGTQYF
J gene: TRBJ2-3
V gene: TRBV9

CDR3 protein: CASRQSSGNTIYF
J gene: TRBJ1-3
V gene: TRBV10-1

CDR3 protein: CASRQYGQGEKLFF
J gene: TRBJ1-4
V gene: TRBV2

CDR3 protein: CASPPDRLWETQYF
J gene: TRBJ2-5
V gene: TRBV6-5

CDR3 protein: CASRGQAYEQYF
J gene: TRBJ2-7
V gene: TRBV6-6

CDR3 protein: CASSLYRVNTEAFF
J gene: TRBJ1-1
V gene: TRBV28

CDR3 protein: CASSPKRLGQNTGELFF
J gene: TRBJ2-2
V gene: TRBV27

CDR3 protein: CASSAGFAYEQYF
J gene: TRBJ2-7
V gene: TRBV7-8

CDR3 protein: CASSVGAGGGNTIYF
J gene: TRBJ1-3
V gene: TRBV9

CDR3 protein: CASSLEQGPNTEAFF
J gene: TRBJ1-1
V gene: TRBV11-3

CDR3 protein: CASSLARGNQPQHF
J gene: TRBJ1-5
V gene: TRBV18

CDR3 protein: CASSRTFLSEQYF
J gene: TRBJ2-7
V gene: TRBV10-1

CDR3 protein: CASSVLAGATYEQYF
J gene: TRBJ2-7
V gene: TRBV9

CDR3 protein: CASSTYEVGTDTQYF
J gene: TRBJ2-3
V gene: TRBV18

CDR3 protein: CASSPPGLAGGPHGNEQFF
J gene: TRBJ2-1
V gene: TRBV21-1

CDR3 protein: CASSPNPTIAKNIQYF
J gene: TRBJ2-4
V gene: TRBV9

CDR3 protein: CASSLALSRTEAFF
J gene: TRBJ1-1
V gene: TRBV5-1

CDR3 protein: CASSGVVSGGPADTQYF
J gene: TRBJ2-3
V gene: TRBV11-2

CDR3 protein: CASSFGQGEAFF
J gene: TRBJ1-1
V gene: TRBV7-9

CDR3 protein: CASSQDWGAYEQYF
J gene: TRBJ2-7
V gene: TRBV4-1

CDR3 protein: CASSLGQGGNQPQHF
J gene: TRBJ1-5
V gene: TRBV3-1/TRBV3-2

CDR3 protein: CASNPYSGAKNIQYF
J gene: TRBJ2-4
V gene: TRBV28

CDR3 protein: CASNLRLNKDTQYF
J gene: TRBJ2-3
V gene: TRBV6-6

CDR3 protein: CASSYRGKNTEAFF
J gene: TRBJ1-1
V gene: TRBV6-2/TRBV6-3

CDR3 protein: CASSLGVFEAFF
J gene: TRBJ1-1
V gene: TRBV11-3

CDR3 protein: CASSIRPLIAGTKNEQFF
J gene: TRBJ2-1
V gene: TRBV11-3

CDR3 protein: CASMAGADEKLFF
J gene: TRBJ1-4
V gene: TRBV12-3/TRBV12-4

CDR3 protein: CATSDPGQGPRDTQYF
J gene: TRBJ2-3
V gene: TRBV24-1

CDR3 protein: CASSPTGNGELFF
J gene: TRBJ2-2
V gene: TRBV18

CDR3 protein: CASRVEPAYEQYF
J gene: TRBJ2-7
V gene: TRBV5-4

CDR3 protein: CASSPGQRDTGELFF
J gene: TRBJ2-2
V gene: TRBV7-3

CDR3 protein: CAIGLQSGEQETQYF
J gene: TRBJ2-5
V gene: TRBV10-3

CDR3 protein: CASSTTTTNEKLFF
J gene: TRBJ1-4
V gene: TRBV11-3

CDR3 protein: CASSPVGQGDEQYF
J gene: TRBJ2-7
V gene: TRBV7-9

CDR3 protein: CASSTQHEAFF
J gene: TRBJ1-1
V gene: TRBV21-1

CDR3 protein: CATTSGGFPEETQYF
J gene: TRBJ2-5
V gene: TRBV24-1

CDR3 protein: CASSFHSWTGGLNEQFF
J gene: TRBJ2-1
V gene: TRBV7-3